What follows describes a single TCR beta chain. Since the CDR3 does not end with the conserved phenylalanine or tryptophan, this likely comes from a read error. CDR3 length: 15 residues. Germline CDR1 is KGHDR and CDR2 is SFDVKD. Trimming took off 4 bases at V and 8 bases at J, with 19 bases between the two ends. Documented time point: persistent/refractory GD, antithyroid drugs over 5 years with positive TRAb. PBMC RNA was the source of the TCR library. The sample originates from a study of regulatory T cells in long-lasting Graves disease. Libraries of TCR beta came from iRepertoire HTBI primers plus Arm-PCR of CDR3 regions. A single record per CDR3 protein comes from TCRdb applying MiXCR to the multiplex PCR reads. The table has hundreds of thousands of distinct CDR3 sequences, less than 25% seen once; the top ten hold 7.8%.

The TCR sequence derives from a female donor with Graves disease. The sample here was peripheral blood mononuclear cells (PBMCs), taken when the disease was refractory, from a patient treated with antithyroid drugs. The rearrangement uses TRBV24-1 and TRBJ1-2; maybe TRBD1 (5 bases). In DNA form, the CDR3 reads TGTGCCACCAGTGACCGCACGGGGACGGTTGAAGGCTACACCCTC. Protein sequence: CATSDRTGTVEGYTL.